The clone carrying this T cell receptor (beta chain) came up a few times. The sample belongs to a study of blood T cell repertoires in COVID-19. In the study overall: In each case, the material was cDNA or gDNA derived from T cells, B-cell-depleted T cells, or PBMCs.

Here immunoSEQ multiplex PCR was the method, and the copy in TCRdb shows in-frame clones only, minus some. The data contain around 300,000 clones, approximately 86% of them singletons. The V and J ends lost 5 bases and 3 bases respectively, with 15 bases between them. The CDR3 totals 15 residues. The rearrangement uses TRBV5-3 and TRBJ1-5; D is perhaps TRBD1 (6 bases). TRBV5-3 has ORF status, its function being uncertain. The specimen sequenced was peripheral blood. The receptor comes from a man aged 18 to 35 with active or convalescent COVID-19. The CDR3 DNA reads TGTGCCAGAAGTCTACAGGGAAAACCCAATCAGCCCCAGCATTTT. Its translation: CARSLQGKPNQPQHF.